The clone carrying this TCR beta chain was picked up a small number of times. The data were taken from a study of OX40 agonist ivuxolimab in advanced cancers. The protocol was immunoSEQ multiplex PCR, while the TCRdb copy is restricted to in-frame clones and leaves out a portion. The sample yields some 64,000 clones, roughly 90% seen once. V was clipped by 1 base and J by 6 bases, with 7 bases between them. Germline-derived CDR1 and CDR2 are GTSNPN and SVGIG (reference sequence). The CDR3 sequence is 12 residues long. This TCR was recovered from an adult with an advanced solid tumor such as melanoma, head and neck, liver or kidney cancer. The chain has TRBV30 and TRBJ1-5; D gene uncertain. Specimen: CD4+ or CD8+ T cells sorted from blood, collected in a trial of the OX40 agonist ivuxolimab. The DNA of the CDR3 is TGTGCCTGGAGTGCAAGTAGTCAGCCCCAGCATTTT. Residues: CAWSASSQPQHF.